This passage covers 7 T cell receptor beta chains from one sample sequenced in a study of blood T cell repertoires in COVID-19. Profiled with immunoSEQ multiplex PCR; TCRdb holds only in-frame clones, not every one. The table lists around 260,000 clones, roughly four fifths of them singletons, with roughly a tenth in the top ten. The specimen sequenced was peripheral blood. Receptors originate from a woman aged 50 to 65 who had recovered from COVID-19.

The chain recombines TRBV29-1 with TRBJ2-1, with D possibly matching TRBD1 (5 bases). CDR3 size: 14 residues. Germline V gene sequence: CDR1 SQVTM, CDR2 ANQGSEA. Trimming took off 1 base at V and 3 bases at J, with 10 bases between the two ends. DNA of the CDR3: TGCAGCGTTGAAGGGGGCCCGGGCTACAATGAGCAGTTCTTC. Encoded protein: CSVEGGPGYNEQFF.

The genes are TRBV19 and TRBJ2-6, with TRBD1 matching over 7 bases. Germline V gives CDR1 LNHDA, CDR2 SQIVND (reference sequence). J was trimmed by 1 base and V by 5 bases; bases with no gene match: 11. The CDR3 has 18 amino acids. The CDR3 DNA sequence: TGTGCCAGTAGTGACAGGGTTGTGGCGCGTTCTGGGGCCAACGTCCTGACTTTC. Protein product: CASSDRVVARSGANVLTF. The entire variable domain, with the rest obtained from reference TRBV19 and TRBJ2-6, is as follows: DGGITQSPKYLFRKEGQNVTLSCEQNLNHDAMYWYRQDPGQGLRLIYYSQIVNDFQKGDIAEGYSVSREKKESFPLTVTSAQKNPTAFYLCASSDRVVARSGANVLTFGAGSRLTVL.

The chain has TRBV7-9 and TRBJ1-2; the match to TRBD1 covers 9 bases. The CDR3 sequence is 16 residues long. The germline CDR1 and CDR2 sequences are SEHNR and FQNEAQ (reference sequence). V dropped 1 base and J dropped 0; count of bases not matched to a gene: 3. Here the CDR3 DNA reads TGTGCCAGCAGCTTAGTTGGACAGGGGTCTAACTATGGCTACACCTTC. Amino acid sequence: CASSLVGQGSNYGYTF.

The count of this clone is one. The chain carries TRBV6-2 or TRBV6-3 and TRBJ1-5; a possible D gene is TRBD1 (5 bases). Germline V gene sequence: CDR1 MNHEY, CDR2 SVGEGT. V was clipped by 5 bases and J by 4 bases, with 12 bases between them. The CDR3 is 14 amino acids. The CDR3 DNA is TGTGCCAGCAGTGGACATCAGAGGAATCAGCCCCAGCATTTT. This sequence encodes CASSGHQRNQPQHF.

The rearrangement links TRBV23-1 to TRBJ2-1, with a tentative D call TRBD2 (5 bases). Being an ORF, TRBV23-1 has a function that is uncertain. The CDR3 consists of 15 residues. The ends were cut back, 6 bases at V and 0 bases at J, with 12 bases in the middle. CDR3 sequence: CASRKRQSSYNEQFF. CDR3 sequence (DNA): TGCGCCAGCAGAAAGCGGCAGAGCTCCTACAATGAGCAGTTCTTC.

The chain combines TRBV19 with TRBJ1-3; the D gene is possibly TRBD1 (5 bases). The CDR3 contains 15 residues. The V and J ends lost 7 bases and 2 bases respectively, with 15 bases between them. Per the germline V gene, CDR1 is LNHDA and CDR2 is SQIVND (reference sequence). Written as DNA, the CDR3 is TGTGCCAGTACTGAAGGGGTCGGAACTGGAAACACCATATATTTT. Amino acid sequence: CASTEGVGTGNTIYF.

The chain employs TRBV19 and TRBJ1-4, with D possibly TRBD1 on 6 matching bases. The CDR3 runs 14 residues. The ends were cut back, 4 bases at V and 7 bases at J, with 13 bases in the middle. Germline loops: CDR1 LNHDA, CDR2 SQIVND (reference sequence). CDR3 nucleotide sequence: TGTGCCAGTAGTACCGACAGGAACAGTGAAAAACTGTTTTTT. Translated, it gives CASSTDRNSEKLFF. Full variable domain (missing parts from reference TRBV19 and TRBJ1-4): DGGITQSPKYLFRKEGQNVTLSCEQNLNHDAMYWYRQDPGQGLRLIYYSQIVNDFQKGDIAEGYSVSREKKESFPLTVTSAQKNPTAFYLCASSTDRNSEKLFFGSGTQLSVL.